One and the same sample provided the 26 T cell receptor beta chains below, sequenced in a study of T cell changes during pregnancy in multiple sclerosis. Clones were sequenced by immunoSEQ multiplex PCR, and TCRdb holds only the in-frame ones, with some missing. The table includes around 100,000 clones, approximately 93% detected once. The sequences come from peripheral blood, collected after pregnancy. These TCRs come from a female donor with multiple sclerosis, enrolled in a pregnancy study.

J is TRBJ1-2 and V is TRBV14; the match to TRBD1 covers 9 bases. V shed 4 bases and J 4 bases; nucleotides not matched to a gene: 4. The CDR3 totals 14 residues. Per the germline V gene, CDR1 is SGHDN and CDR2 is FVKESK. As DNA, the CDR3 is TGTGCCAGCAGCCCGGGACAGGGACTCTATGGCTACACCTTC. The encoded protein is CASSPGQGLYGYTF. Full variable domain (missing parts from reference TRBV14 and TRBJ1-2): EAGVTQFPSHSVIEKGQTVTLRCDPISGHDNLYWYRRVMGKEIKFLLHFVKESKQDESGMPNNRFLAERTGGTYSTLKVQPAELEDSGVYFCASSPGQGLYGYTFGSGTRLTVV.

The genes are TRBV6-5 and TRBJ2-2; unclear D gene. V gave up 0 bases and J gave up 4 bases, with 9 bases separating them. There are 15 residues in the CDR3. The germline gives CDR1 MNHEY, CDR2 SVGAGI. This CDR3 is CASSYSTTGTGELFF. As DNA, the CDR3 is TGTGCCAGCAGTTACTCGACGACGGGCACCGGGGAGCTGTTTTTT.

This chain links TRBV4-2 with TRBJ2-3; 8 nucleotides agree with TRBD1. The V gene's germline CDR1 is LGHNA and CDR2 YNFKEQ. The CDR3 runs to 17 residues. The junction had 10 bases not matched to a gene; V was cut back by 2 bases and J by 3 bases. The CDR3 DNA follows: TGTGCCAGCAGCCAAACCCGGACAGGGCACAGAACAGATACGCAGTATTTT. Encoded protein: CASSQTRTGHRTDTQYF.

The chain combines TRBV7-9 with TRBJ2-2; D is possibly TRBD1 (6 bases). This CDR3 is built from 15 residues. Germline V CDR1 and CDR2: SEHNR, FQNEAQ (reference sequence). The V gene lost 8 bases and the J gene lost 5 bases, with 18 bases spanning the gap. This CDR3 reads CASRQAGARTGELFF. CDR3 in DNA: TGTGCCAGCCGCCAGGCAGGGGCTAGGACCGGGGAGCTGTTTTTT.

The chain joins TRBV7-3 to TRBJ2-2, with 9 positions matching TRBD2. Germline values: CDR1 SGHTA, CDR2 FQGTGA. Trimming removed 3 bases from V and 4 bases from J; junction bases left unmatched: 6. The CDR3 is 16 residues long. The CDR3 nucleotides read TGTGCCAGCAGCTTCACCGGGACTAGCCTCACCGGGGAGCTGTTTTTT. Protein product: CASSFTGTSLTGELFF.

The DNA for the CDR3 is TGTGCCAGCAGCCTCCCGCGCGGGGGGCTCTTCTATGGCTACACCTTC. This codes for CASSLPRGGLFYGYTF. The gene calls are TRBV9 and TRBJ1-2; a possible D gene is TRBD1 (6 bases). CDR3 length equals 16 residues. Per germline, CDR1 SGDLS and CDR2 YYNGEE. Trimming left V 4 bases short and J 4 bases short, with 20 bases between.

This clone came up a few times. This chain links TRBV9 with TRBJ1-6, with 7 bases lining up with TRBD1. Looked up from germline, CDR1 is SGDLS and CDR2 is YYNGEE. The V and J ends lost 3 bases and 10 bases, in that order; junction bases with no gene match: 13. The CDR3 loop spans 16 amino acids. The CDR3 spells CASSADLTGSGSPLHF. Written as DNA, the CDR3 is TGTGCCAGCAGCGCGGACCTGACAGGGTCTGGATCACCCCTCCACTTT.

The chain uses TRBV15 and TRBJ2-3; 9 bases map to TRBD2. V was clipped by 0 bases and J by 5 bases; unmatched bases: 6. Germline-derived CDR1 and CDR2 are LNHNV and YYDKDF (reference sequence). The CDR3 is 16 residues long. CDR3 loop: CATSRDPSGAGDTQYF. CDR3 DNA sequence: TGTGCCACCAGCAGAGATCCTAGCGGGGCCGGAGATACGCAGTATTTT.

The V gene is TRBV7-9, the J gene TRBJ2-5; TRBD2 is a possible D gene (6 bases). Germline V lookup: CDR1 SEHNR, CDR2 FQNEAQ (reference sequence). The CDR3 sequence is 15 residues long. Trimming stripped 1 base from V and 2 bases from J, with 11 bases between. The chain's CDR3 is CASSLVTGGQETQYF. In DNA form, the CDR3 reads TGTGCCAGCAGCTTAGTCACAGGAGGGCAAGAGACCCAGTACTTC.

The chain carries TRBV7-9 and TRBJ1-1, with D perhaps TRBD1 (5 bases). Germline V gene lookup returns CDR1 SEHNR and CDR2 FQNEAQ (reference sequence). The V and J ends lost 5 bases and 4 bases respectively, with 14 bases between them. The CDR3 runs 14 residues. The CDR3 nucleotides read TGTGCCAGCAGCCCCCGGGGGGTTGGCACTGAAGCTTTCTTT. It codes for CASSPRGVGTEAFF.

Only one count was recorded for this clone. This chain links TRBV27 with TRBJ1-2; 9 bases agree with TRBD1. Germline V CDR1 and CDR2: MNHEY, SMNVEV (reference sequence). The CDR3 is 15 amino acids. V shed 2 bases and J 6 bases; nucleotides not matched to a gene: 7. CDR3 nucleotide sequence: TGTGCCAGCAGTTTAACAGGACAGGGGCAAAATGGCTACACCTTC. Translating it yields CASSLTGQGQNGYTF.

Of note for this clone: Additional DNA sequences in this sample encode the identical CDR3. The chain recombines TRBV19 with TRBJ2-2, with 10 bases matching TRBD1. This CDR3 region has 15 residues. The germline gives CDR1 LNHDA, CDR2 SQIVND (reference sequence). V was pared by 1 base and J by 6 bases, with 2 bases of the junction left unmatched. CDR3 sequence reads: CASSIGQGAAGELFF. Written as DNA, the CDR3 is TGTGCCAGTAGTATAGGACAGGGGGCGGCCGGGGAGCTGTTTTTT. Full variable domain (outside the CDR3, taken from reference TRBV19 and TRBJ2-2): DGGITQSPKYLFRKEGQNVTLSCEQNLNHDAMYWYRQDPGQGLRLIYYSQIVNDFQKGDIAEGYSVSREKKESFPLTVTSAQKNPTAFYLCASSIGQGAAGELFFGEGSRLTVL.

This chain joins TRBV9 and TRBJ1-1; the D is unclear. V was shortened by 4 bases and J by 4 bases, with 14 bases between the two germline ends. The CDR3 loop spans 14 amino acids. CDR1 SGDLS and CDR2 YYNGEE come from the germline V gene. CDR3 in DNA: TGTGCCAGCAGCCCAGCGGACCGGGGCACTGAAGCTTTCTTT. It specifies CASSPADRGTEAFF.

The rearrangement uses TRBV4-1 and TRBJ1-6; TRBD1 is a possible D gene (6 bases). Germline values: CDR1 MGHRA, CDR2 YSYEKL. Trimming took off 0 bases at V and 7 bases at J, with 13 bases between the two ends. The CDR3 extends over 16 amino acids. CDR3 nucleotide sequence: TGCGCCAGCAGCCAAGATGCCGAGGGGGAGAATTCACCCCTCCACTTT. Its translation: CASSQDAEGENSPLHF.

The V gene is TRBV18, the J gene TRBJ2-2; TRBD1 matches at 8 bases. V was clipped by 3 bases and J by 1 base; unmatched bases: 7. Germline values: CDR1 KGHSH, CDR2 LQKENI. CDR3 size: 17 residues. The CDR3 reads CASSPFGQGMNTGELFF. The CDR3 coding sequence is TGTGCCAGCTCACCCTTTGGACAGGGAATGAACACCGGGGAGCTGTTTTTT.

The rearrangement joins TRBV9 to TRBJ1-4; 7 nucleotides agree with TRBD1. Trimming at V came to 0 bases and at J to 5 bases, leaving 4 bases not matched to a gene. Germline V gene sequence: CDR1 SGDLS, CDR2 YYNGEE. The length of the CDR3 is 15 residues. The CDR3 reads CASSVGDRENEKLFF. CDR3 bases: TGTGCCAGCAGCGTAGGGGACAGAGAGAATGAAAAACTGTTTTTT.

This clone has a handful of counts. The V gene is TRBV25-1, the J gene TRBJ1-1; no clear D. V dropped 6 bases and J dropped 4 bases, with 6 bases sitting between them. Germline lookup yields CDR1 MGHDK and CDR2 SYGVNS. This CDR3 has 11 residues. The DNA of the CDR3 is TGTGCCAGCAGCGCGAGCACTGAAGCTTTCTTT. It encodes CASSASTEAFF.

This chain links TRBV10-3 with TRBJ1-1, with TRBD1 matching over 9 bases. The CDR3 is 13 amino acids. The germline CDR1 and CDR2 sequences are ENHRY and SYGVKD. V gave up 5 bases and J gave up 4 bases; unmatched junction bases: 2. The CDR3 spells CAISRDRATEAFF. CDR3 coding DNA: TGTGCCATCAGTAGGGACAGGGCCACTGAAGCTTTCTTT.

J is TRBJ1-4 and V is TRBV6-5; TRBD1 might be the D (6 bases). The length of the CDR3 is 14 residues. The germline V and J ends were trimmed by 8 bases and 4 bases, with 14 bases remaining between them. The germline V gene has CDR1 MNHEY and CDR2 SVGAGI. This chain's CDR3 is CASAIGGGNEKLFF. Written as DNA, the CDR3 is TGTGCCAGCGCTATAGGGGGGGGTAATGAAAAACTGTTTTTT.

The chain employs TRBV5-4 and TRBJ2-3; TRBD1 agrees at 9 bases. V lost 6 bases, J lost 6 bases, and 11 bases stayed unmatched. The CDR3 spans 15 residues. Germline lookup yields CDR1 SGHNT and CDR2 YYREEE (reference sequence). The chain's CDR3 is CASTRGDREFDTQYF. The CDR3 DNA reads as TGTGCCAGCACCCGAGGGGACAGGGAGTTCGATACGCAGTATTTT.

The chain carries TRBV25-1 and TRBJ2-7; D is ambiguous. This CDR3 comprises 13 residues. Germline values: CDR1 MGHDK, CDR2 SYGVNS. Trimming shortened V by 4 bases and J by 0 bases, and 7 bases separated the two germline ends. The CDR3 is CASSALSSYEQYF. The CDR3 bases are TGTGCCAGCAGTGCCCTTTCCTCCTACGAGCAGTACTTC.

This clone showed up just once. V and J are TRBV19 and TRBJ1-4; 7 nucleotides match TRBD1. Germline CDR1 reads LNHDA; CDR2 reads SQIVND (reference sequence). The CDR3 is 19 amino acids. After removal of 3 bases from V and 8 bases from J, the junction contained 21 bases not matched to a gene. CDR3 sequence: CASSILFPGQDIFGEKLFF. The CDR3 DNA reads TGTGCCAGTAGTATCCTCTTCCCTGGACAGGACATCTTTGGCGAAAAACTGTTTTTT.

The chain links TRBV11-3 to TRBJ2-5; 7 positions agree with TRBD1. Unmatched junction bases numbered 5, after V lost 5 bases and J lost 2 bases. This CDR3 is 14 amino acids long. In germline, CDR1 is SGHNT, CDR2 YENEEA. This CDR3 reads CASSHRDRQETQYF. CDR3 bases: TGTGCCAGCAGCCACCGGGACAGACAAGAGACCCAGTACTTC.

This chain links TRBV25-1 with TRBJ2-5, with 7 bases identical to TRBD1. Per the germline V gene, CDR1 is MGHDK and CDR2 is SYGVNS. The CDR3 totals 13 residues. With V trimmed by 5 bases and J by 5 bases, 5 bases remained unmatched. This CDR3 reads CASSRGRWETQYF. The CDR3 DNA reads TGTGCCAGCAGTAGGGGGCGCTGGGAGACCCAGTACTTC.

The chain recombines TRBV2 with TRBJ1-6; D perhaps matches TRBD1 (5 bases). V lost 1 base and J lost 4, with 14 bases in between. The CDR3 consists of 17 residues. CDR1 and CDR2 (germline): SNHLY, FYNNEI. The CDR3 DNA reads as TGTGCCAGCAGTGAAGACAGGTCCGGGTTTTATAATTCACCCCTCCACTTT. It translates to CASSEDRSGFYNSPLHF.

V usage is TRBV6-5 and J usage is TRBJ2-7, with 8 bases identical to TRBD1. Unmatched junction bases numbered 10, after V lost 6 bases and J lost 3 bases. The CDR3 runs 15 residues. Germline V gene lookup returns CDR1 MNHEY and CDR2 SVGAGI. The DNA for the CDR3 is TGTGCCAGCAGAGACCGGGACAGGATGGACTACGAGCAGTACTTC. It encodes CASRDRDRMDYEQYF.